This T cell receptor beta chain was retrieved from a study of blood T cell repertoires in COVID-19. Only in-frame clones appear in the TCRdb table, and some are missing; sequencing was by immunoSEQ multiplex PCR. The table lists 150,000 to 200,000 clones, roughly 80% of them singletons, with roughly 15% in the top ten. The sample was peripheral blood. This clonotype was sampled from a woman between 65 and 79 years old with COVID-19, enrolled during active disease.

CDR3 sequence (DNA): TGTGCCAGCAGCTCGTTGACAGGCTGGCAAGAGACCCAGTACTTC. Its translation is CASSSLTGWQETQYF. This chain joins TRBV11-2 and TRBJ2-5; weak D call: TRBD1 (6 bases). Germline CDR1 reads SGHAT; CDR2 reads FQNNGV. V lost 4 bases to trimming and J lost 2 bases, with 14 bases between them. The CDR3 is 15 amino acids. Together with reference TRBV11-2 and TRBJ2-5, the CDR3 gives the full variable domain: EAGVAQSPRYKIIEKRQSVAFWCNPISGHATLYWYQQILGQGPKLLIQFQNNGVVDDSQLPKDRFSAERLKGVDSTLKIQPAKLEDSAVYLCASSSLTGWQETQYFGPGTRLLVL.